This is a list of T cell receptor beta chains from one sample in a study of kidney transplant recipient with SARS-CoV-2 infection. MiXCR, run by TCRdb on the reads, gives a single entry per CDR3 protein. The sample holds fewer than 250,000 distinct CDR3 sequences, 29% seen once. Sequencing was performed on a blood sample, taken at baseline and between days 110 and 120 from a kidney transplant recipient. Receptors originate from a male patient in his 30s who had COVID-19 and was a kidney transplant recipient. Part of the T cell pool may stem from the graft donor. Both conserved end residues are part of each CDR3. The D gene is left open where the match is weak. Size is omitted from some rows. Given values are once, few, many or a class for expanded clones.

d_call	clone_size	j_call	cdr3_length	v_call	cdr3_aa	cdr3_nt
TRBD1	many	TRBJ2-7	14	TRBV7-9	CASSLPGQGAVQYF	TGTGCCAGCAGCTTACCGGGACAGGGGGCGGTGCAGTACTTC
TRBD1	many	TRBJ2-7	14	TRBV29-1	CSVTRQGSRHEQYF	TGCAGCGTGACTAGACAGGGGTCGAGGCACGAGCAGTACTTC
-	-	TRBJ1-6	16	TRBV19	CASRTGHRSYNSPLHF	TGTGCCAGCCGAACGGGGCATAGATCCTATAATTCACCCCTCCACTTT
TRBD1	many	TRBJ2-7	14	TRBV5-5	CASSFSGGTHEQYF	TGTGCCAGCAGCTTCTCAGGGGGAACCCACGAGCAGTACTTC
-	many	TRBJ2-1	14	TRBV4-1	CASSQVGRYNEQFF	TGCGCCAGCAGCCAAGTGGGACGGTACAATGAGCAGTTCTTC
TRBD2	many	TRBJ2-2	15	TRBV18	CASSPGTMSTGELFF	TGTGCCAGCTCACCAGGGACTATGTCTACCGGGGAGCTGTTTTTT
-	many	TRBJ1-2	15	TRBV10-3	CAISGRTPTNYGYTF	TGTGCCATCAGTGGAAGGACGCCTACTAACTATGGCTACACCTTC
TRBD1	many	TRBJ2-1	16	TRBV24-1	CATSDADRGLYNEQFF	TGTGCCACCAGTGACGCGGACAGGGGGCTTTACAATGAGCAGTTCTTC
-	few	TRBJ2-1	13	TRBV28	CASSPDTLREQFF	TGTGCCAGCAGTCCCGACACCCTCCGGGAGCAGTTCTTC
-	few	TRBJ2-3	14	TRBV6-6	CASALGRSTDTQYF	TGTGCCAGCGCCTTGGGCAGAAGCACAGATACGCAGTATTTT
-	many	TRBJ1-5	14	TRBV15	CATSNLQGNQPQHF	TGTGCCACCAGCAATCTTCAGGGGAATCAGCCCCAGCATTTT
TRBD1	many	TRBJ2-2	14	TRBV12-3/TRBV12-4	CASSWTGMTGELFF	TGTGCCAGCAGTTGGACAGGAATGACCGGGGAGCTGTTTTTT
-	many	TRBJ2-6	17	TRBV5-1	CASSANGWERGANVLTF	TGCGCCAGCAGCGCTAACGGGTGGGAGAGAGGGGCCAACGTCCTGACTTTC
-	many	TRBJ1-6	14	TRBV6-4	CASSEGQGNSPLHF	TGTGCCAGCAGTGAAGGCCAGGGGAATTCACCCCTCCACTTT
TRBD2	many	TRBJ2-7	14	TRBV7-2	CASRGGKSSYEQYF	TGTGCCAGCAGGGGAGGGAAAAGCTCCTACGAGCAGTACTTC
-	many	TRBJ2-1	14	TRBV24-1	CATSARAPRDEQFF	TGTGCCACCAGTGCCCGGGCCCCTAGGGATGAGCAGTTCTTC
-	-	TRBJ2-5	14	TRBV25-1	CASSGLSVGETQYF	TGTGCCAGCAGTGGACTTAGCGTCGGAGAGACCCAGTACTTC